Given below is one TCR beta chain in context. The data were taken from a study of control samples from healthy donors and cancer patients. This table comes from immunoSEQ multiplex PCR, and its TCRdb copy is limited to in-frame clones, with some not included. Among about 170,000 clones listed, roughly nine tenths were seen once. CDR1 is SGDLS and CDR2 is YYNGEE in the germline V gene. V shed 0 bases and J 4 bases; nucleotides not matched to a gene: 4. The CDR3 sequence is 15 residues long. The clonotype comes from a woman aged 25-40 years in good health. This sequence joins TRBV9 and TRBJ1-1, with 9 nucleotides matching TRBD1. Material for sequencing was blood. CDR3 bases: TGTGCCAGCAGCGTAGCTGGGGGACAGGGCACTGAAGCTTTCTTT. It yields the protein CASSVAGGQGTEAFF.